The 12 T cell receptor beta chains given below trace back to one sample, sequenced in a study of blood T cell repertoires in COVID-19 (TCRdb year 2020). Receptor amplification or capture employed the immunoSEQ multiplex PCR assay. Sourced from immuneACCESS, this table was stored by TCRdb with only in-frame sequences that have V and J called. A share of the clones is absent; for the studies checked, an unresolved V gene accounts for under half, and the remainder has no known explanation. Within this sample are about 250,000 clones, with about 88% of them counted one time only. The top ten clones comprise about 6.9% of the sample. Specimen: PBMCs or T cells enriched from blood (not recorded which). The receptor source for this set is a woman between 45 and 65 years old who had been exposed to COVID-19.

In this sample, this clone turned up once. The chain has TRBV28 and TRBJ2-3; TRBD1 is a possible D gene (5 bases). Germline V CDR1 and CDR2: MDHEN, SYDVKM. The CDR3 length is 12 residues. V lost 4 bases and J lost 8, with 10 bases in between. The CDR3 coding sequence is TGTGCCAGCAGTTCTCCCAGGGTTACGCAGTATTTT. Translating it yields CASSSPRVTQYF. The whole variable domain, filled in from reference TRBV28 and TRBJ2-3, reads DVKVTQSSRYLVKRTGEKVFLECVQDMDHENMFWYRQDPGLGLRLIYFSYDVKMKEKGDIPEGYSVSREKKERFSLILESASTNQTSMYLCASSSPRVTQYFGPGTRLTVL.

This rearrangement joins TRBV11-2 to TRBJ2-1; 7 nucleotides match TRBD1. After removal of 1 base from V and 6 bases from J, the junction contained 6 bases not matched to a gene. The length of the CDR3 is 15 residues. Germline V gene data show CDR1 as SGHAT and CDR2 as FQNNGV. The CDR3 DNA sequence: TGTGCCAGCAGCTTAGTAGGGGGCAATAGCAATGAGCAGTTCTTC. It yields the protein CASSLVGGNSNEQFF.

The J gene is TRBJ1-2, the V gene TRBV5-5; 7 bases are shared with TRBD1. V was clipped by 4 bases and J by 4 bases; unmatched bases: 7. The CDR3 consists of 14 residues. CDR1 is SGHKS and CDR2 is YYEKEE in the germline V gene (reference sequence). This CDR3 is CASSPQGESYGYTF. In DNA, the CDR3 is TGTGCCAGCAGCCCGCAGGGGGAAAGCTATGGCTACACCTTC. Full variable domain (missing parts from reference TRBV5-5 and TRBJ1-2): DAGVTQSPTHLIKTRGQQVTLRCSPISGHKSVSWYQQVLGQGPQFIFQYYEKEERGRGNFPDRFSARQFPNYSSELNVNALLLGDSALYLCASSPQGESYGYTFGSGTRLTVV.

This clone has only a few counts. The chain combines TRBV6-6 with TRBJ1-6, with D tentatively TRBD1 (5 bases). CDR3 length equals 15 residues. Germline CDR1 reads MNHNY; CDR2 reads SVGAGI (reference sequence). V was cut by 6 bases and J by 7 bases, with 16 bases left in between. The CDR3, as DNA: TGTGCCAGCAGCCCAACCAGACAGTCCAATTCACCCCTCCACTTT. This gives the protein CASSPTRQSNSPLHF.

This sequence joins TRBV7-8 and TRBJ1-1, with D unresolved. Germline CDR1 is SGHVS and CDR2 is FQNEAQ. The CDR3 extends over 17 amino acids. The V gene lost 5 bases and the J gene lost 5 bases, with 24 bases spanning the gap. CDR3 loop: CASSPKPGIFLETEAFF. CDR3 sequence (DNA): TGTGCCAGCAGCCCAAAACCCGGGATTTTTCTCGAGACTGAAGCTTTCTTT.

The chain couples TRBV5-4 to TRBJ1-1; D not resolved. The CDR3 spans 15 residues. Germline V gives CDR1 SGHNT, CDR2 YYREEE (reference sequence). Between the trimmed V and J ends, which lost 0 bases and 0 bases, there was a span of 9 bases. The CDR3 is CASSLGGYMNTEAFF. CDR3 DNA: TGTGCCAGCAGCTTGGGAGGTTACATGAACACTGAAGCTTTCTTT.

On this clone itself: The same CDR3 can be traced to other DNA sequences in this sample. The genes are TRBV20-1 and TRBJ2-5; no clear D gene. The CDR3 extends over 10 amino acids. The germline CDR1 and CDR2 sequences are DFQATT and SNEGSKA (reference sequence). Trimming took off 5 bases at V and 5 bases at J, with 6 bases between the two ends. Here the CDR3 DNA reads TGCAGTGCTTCTCAGGAGACCCAGTACTTC. It encodes CSASQETQYF.

This rearrangement joins TRBV10-3 to TRBJ2-3, with 7 bases identical to TRBD1. The CDR3 contains 15 residues. Looked up from germline, CDR1 is ENHRY and CDR2 is SYGVKD. The J segment lost 0 bases and the V segment lost 6 bases, leaving 6 bases of the junction unmatched. The CDR3 reads CAIRGEGASTDTQYF. CDR3 nucleotides: TGTGCCATCAGGGGAGAGGGGGCTAGCACAGATACGCAGTATTTT.

V and J are TRBV12-3 or TRBV12-4 and TRBJ1-3; TRBD1 aligns across 9 bases. Trimming removed 8 bases from V and 8 bases from J; junction bases left unmatched: 4. This CDR3 spans 12 amino acids. This CDR3 is CASYDRGDTIYF. In nucleotides, the CDR3 is TGTGCCAGCTACGACAGGGGGGACACCATATATTTT.

The chain recombines TRBV5-4 with TRBJ1-4, with 7 nucleotides matching TRBD1. The trim removed 5 bases at V and 5 bases at J, leaving 6 bases unmatched. Germline CDR1 and CDR2: SGHNT and YYREEE (reference sequence). The CDR3 loop spans 14 amino acids. Here the CDR3 reads CASSTGQINEKLFF. In nucleotides, the CDR3 is TGTGCCAGCAGTACGGGACAGATCAATGAAAAACTGTTTTTT.

J is TRBJ1-1 and V is TRBV5-1, with D possibly TRBD1 on 6 matching bases. This CDR3 spans 13 amino acids. The germline V and J ends were trimmed by 4 bases and 2 bases, with 9 bases remaining between them. CDR1 is SGHRS, CDR2 YFSETQ, per germline. CDR3 residues: CASSPTGNTEAFF. The DNA of the CDR3 is TGCGCCAGCAGCCCGACAGGTAACACTGAAGCTTTCTTT.

The rearrangement links TRBV2 to TRBJ1-5; D is possibly TRBD1 (6 bases). The CDR3 consists of 14 residues. Trimming removed 8 bases at V and 5 bases at J, with 16 bases between. Germline assignment: CDR1 SNHLY and CDR2 FYNNEI. The CDR3 here is CASGMTGGYQPQHF. The CDR3 nucleotides are TGTGCCAGCGGGATGACAGGAGGCTATCAGCCCCAGCATTTT.